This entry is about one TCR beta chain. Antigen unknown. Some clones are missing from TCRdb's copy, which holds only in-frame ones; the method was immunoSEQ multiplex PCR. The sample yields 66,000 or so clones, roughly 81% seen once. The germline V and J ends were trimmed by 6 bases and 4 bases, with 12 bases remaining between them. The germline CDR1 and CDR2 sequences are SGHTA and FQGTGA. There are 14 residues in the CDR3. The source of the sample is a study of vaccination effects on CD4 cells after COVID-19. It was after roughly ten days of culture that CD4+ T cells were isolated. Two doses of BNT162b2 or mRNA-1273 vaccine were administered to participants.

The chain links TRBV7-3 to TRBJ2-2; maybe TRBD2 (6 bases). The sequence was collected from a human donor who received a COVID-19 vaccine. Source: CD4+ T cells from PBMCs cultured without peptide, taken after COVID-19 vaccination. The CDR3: CASSRDFSTGELFF. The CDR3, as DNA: TGTGCCAGCAGTAGGGACTTTTCCACCGGGGAGCTGTTTTTT.